Below are 30 T cell receptor beta chains sequenced from a single sample in a study of regulatory T cells in long-lasting Graves disease. Time point described: persistent/refractory GD, antithyroid drugs over 5 years with positive TRAb. From PBMCs, RNA was extracted and then used to make the TCR library. iRepertoire HTBI primers and Arm-PCR of CDR3 regions built TCR beta libraries. TCRdb called the multiplex PCR reads again in MiXCR, with one record for every CDR3 protein. This table holds some 370,000 distinct CDR3 sequences, roughly 20% found once. The sample was peripheral blood mononuclear cells (PBMCs), taken when the disease was refractory, from a patient treated with antithyroid drugs. All receptors derive from a woman aged 40 to 50 with Graves disease.

This clonotype was recorded at least ten times. This chain links TRBV28 with TRBJ1-2, with 8 bases fitting TRBD1. This CDR3 region has 15 residues. Per germline, CDR1 MDHEN and CDR2 SYDVKM. Losses at the gene ends were 3 bases for V and 3 bases for J; bases not matched to a gene: 6. CDR3 nucleotide sequence: TGTGCCAGCAGTTTCGCGGCAGGGGGCCACTATGGCTACACCTTC. Its protein product is CASSFAAGGHYGYTF.

In this sample, this clonotype turned up a few times. This rearrangement joins TRBV11-2 to TRBJ2-1; possibly TRBD1 for D (6 bases). V lost 5 bases and J 8 bases, leaving 16 bases between the germline ends. CDR1 and CDR2 from the germline V gene are SGHAT and FQNNGV. This CDR3 is 14 amino acids long. As DNA, the CDR3 is TGTGCCAGCAGCCTAGCAGGGGCGCCGGATGAGCAGTTCTTC. Protein product: CASSLAGAPDEQFF.

This clonotype was seen a handful of times. A read error may be the cause here, since a much bigger clone is one base away. The chain links TRBV28 to TRBJ2-7, with D maybe TRBD1 (6 bases). The CDR3 is made up of 15 amino acids. V was cut by 7 bases and J by 3 bases, with 19 bases left in between. In germline, CDR1 is MDHEN, CDR2 SYDVKM. The CDR3 bases are TGTGCCAGCACCCAGGGGCTTCAACCGATCTACGAGCAGTACTTC. It specifies CASTQGLQPIYEQYF.

In its sample, this clonotype was seen a few times. The rearrangement joins TRBV27 to TRBJ2-7; 7 nucleotides agree with TRBD2. V trimming: 5 bases; J trimming: 2 bases; junction bases outside the gene matches: 6. This CDR3 is built from 14 residues. In germline, CDR1 is MNHEY, CDR2 SMNVEV (reference sequence). CDR3 protein: CASSTGLVAYEQYF. In DNA form, the CDR3 reads TGTGCCAGCAGTACAGGACTAGTGGCCTACGAGCAGTACTTC.

The chain links TRBV5-6 to TRBJ2-3; D is perhaps TRBD2 (5 bases). V was trimmed by 0 bases and J by 5 bases, leaving 16 bases between them. Per the germline V gene, CDR1 is SGHDT and CDR2 is YYEEEE. The CDR3 extends over 16 amino acids. CDR3: CASSLVGEGRGDTQYF. CDR3 bases: TGTGCCAGCAGCTTGGTCGGTGAGGGCCGGGGAGATACGCAGTATTTT.

The sample holds many counts of this clonotype. CDR3 DNA: TGTGCCACCAGCAATGACGGTTCCCATCAGCCCCAGCATTTT. It codes for CATSNDGSHQPQHF. The chain is built from TRBV24-1 and TRBJ1-5; no definite D call. From germline, CDR1 is KGHDR and CDR2 SFDVKD. V was cut by 7 bases and J by 5 bases, with 14 bases left in between. The CDR3 runs to 14 residues.

This clonotype has a single count. The V and J genes are TRBV7-2 and TRBJ2-1; TRBD2 aligns across 8 bases. The junction had 7 bases not matched to a gene; V was cut back by 5 bases and J by 4 bases. CDR3 size: 15 residues. Germline CDR1 and CDR2: SGHTA and FQGNSA. CDR3 DNA sequence: TGTGCCAGCAGCCGGGGGGGGGGGGTTTACAATGAGCAGTTCTTC. Encoded protein: CASSRGGGVYNEQFF.

This rearrangement joins TRBV6-2 or TRBV6-3 to TRBJ2-3; D is uncertain. The V gene's germline CDR1 is MNHEY and CDR2 SVGEGT. The CDR3 is 13 amino acids. The V and J ends lost 2 bases and 4 bases respectively, with 7 bases between them. CDR3 loop: CASSYPGSDTQYF. The CDR3 nucleotides read TGTGCCAGCAGTTACCCGGGTTCAGATACGCAGTATTTT.

The gene calls are TRBV5-1 and TRBJ2-7, with no clear D. CDR1 is SGHRS and CDR2 is YFSETQ in the germline V gene. The CDR3 sequence is 13 residues long. V was clipped by 2 bases and J by 2 bases, with 8 bases between them. The chain's CDR3 is CASSFYNAYEQYF. The CDR3 DNA reads TGCGCCAGCAGCTTTTACAACGCCTACGAGCAGTACTTC.

This chain links TRBV15 with TRBJ2-2; D call uncertain. The CDR3 consists of 14 residues. Germline-derived CDR1 and CDR2 are LNHNV and YYDKDF (reference sequence). The ends were cut back, 1 base at V and 0 bases at J, with 3 bases in the middle. CDR3 nucleotide sequence: TGTGCCACCAGCAGAGCCTCGAACACCGGGGAGCTGTTTTTT. Residues: CATSRASNTGELFF.

This clonotype was recorded at least ten times. V usage is TRBV6-1 and J usage is TRBJ2-2; TRBD1 matches at 7 bases. This CDR3 contains 13 residues. J was trimmed by 5 bases and V by 6 bases; bases with no gene match: 3. Germline V gene sequence: CDR1 MNHNS, CDR2 SASEGT. DNA of the CDR3: TGTGCCAGCAGGACAGGGCAAACCGGGGAGCTGTTTTTT. Residues: CASRTGQTGELFF.

The rearrangement uses TRBV5-1 and TRBJ2-7, with 9 bases identical to TRBD1. V dropped 3 bases and J dropped 4; count of bases not matched to a gene: 11. The germline CDR1 and CDR2 sequences are SGHRS and YFSETQ. The CDR3 is made up of 16 amino acids. CDR3 in DNA: TGCGCCAGCAGCTCAGGGCGGGACAGGGTACTTTACGAGCAGTACTTC. Protein sequence: CASSSGRDRVLYEQYF. Using reference TRBV5-1 and TRBJ2-7 for the parts outside the CDR3, the full variable domain is KAGVTQTPRYLIKTRGQQVTLSCSPISGHRSVSWYQQTPGQGLQFLFEYFSETQRNKGNFPGRFSGRQFSNSRSEMNVSTLELGDSALYLCASSSGRDRVLYEQYFGPGTRLTVT.

Concerning this clonotype itself: The CDR3 carries no conserved terminal phenylalanine or tryptophan, so it likely arises from a read error. V usage is TRBV6-1 and J usage is TRBJ1-1, with D perhaps TRBD1 (5 bases). Germline CDR1 and CDR2: MNHNS and SASEGT. This CDR3 has 20 amino acids. The ends were cut back, 6 bases at V and 3 bases at J, with 32 bases in the middle. CDR3 in amino acids: CASRIFPIATDWGGYTEAFS. The CDR3 DNA reads TGTGCCAGCAGAATCTTTCCCATCGCGACCGACTGGGGGGGGTACACTGAAGCTTTCTCT.

This clonotype came up many times. This chain uses TRBV12-3 or TRBV12-4 with TRBJ2-5; 10 bases line up with TRBD2. The CDR3 covers 14 residues. The V segment lost 3 bases and the J segment 9 bases; nucleotides outside the gene matches: 7. The CDR3 region is CASSFSAGGPSQYF. The CDR3 bases are TGTGCCAGCAGTTTCTCAGCGGGAGGGCCATCCCAGTACTTC.

The V call is TRBV6-2 or TRBV6-3, the J call TRBJ2-5; D remains ambiguous. Germline values: CDR1 MNHEY, CDR2 SVGEGT. V lost 6 bases and J 5 bases, leaving 10 bases between the germline ends. The CDR3 contains 12 residues. The CDR3 loop is CASSPYYETQYF. The CDR3 DNA reads TGTGCCAGCAGCCCCTATTACGAGACCCAGTACTTC.

This clonotype was found many times. This chain uses TRBV3-1 with TRBJ1-5; D not resolved. The CDR3 runs to 14 residues. Germline V CDR1 and CDR2: LGHDT, YNNKEL (reference sequence). V lost 1 base, J lost 2 bases, and 6 bases lay in between. CDR3 amino acids: CASSQGVGNQPQHF. The CDR3 DNA follows: TGTGCCAGCAGCCAAGGGGTAGGCAATCAGCCCCAGCATTTT.

The J gene is TRBJ2-7, the V gene TRBV12-3 or TRBV12-4; tentatively, D is TRBD1 or TRBD2 (5 bases each). This CDR3 has 14 amino acids. The ends were cut back, 5 bases at V and 2 bases at J, with 13 bases in the middle. As DNA, the CDR3 is TGTGCCAGCAGTACCCGGGGCCTTACCTACGAGCAGTACTTC. Protein: CASSTRGLTYEQYF.

In this sample, this clonotype turned up a few times. The chain's CDR3 is CASSVQGYAGANVLTF. DNA of the CDR3: TGCGCCAGCAGCGTACAGGGATACGCTGGGGCCAACGTCCTGACTTTC. The V and J genes are TRBV5-1 and TRBJ2-6; a possible D gene is TRBD1 (6 bases). Trimming shortened V by 4 bases and J by 2 bases, and 13 bases separated the two germline ends. Germline-derived CDR1 and CDR2 are SGHRS and YFSETQ. This CDR3 has 16 amino acids.

For the CDR3, the DNA is TGTGCCAGTAGTACATCCTCGGCGGTGGGGGCTGAAGCTTTCTTT. Its translation: CASSTSSAVGAEAFF. This chain uses TRBV19 with TRBJ1-1, with a possible D match to TRBD1 (5 bases). The germline V and J ends were trimmed by 4 bases and 6 bases, with 18 bases remaining between them. CDR1 and CDR2 (germline): LNHDA, SQIVND (reference sequence). The CDR3 is 15 residues long.

This clonotype has more than one count but fewer than ten. This chain connects TRBV10-3 to TRBJ1-6; 9 bases map to TRBD1. The V gene's germline CDR1 is ENHRY and CDR2 SYGVKD. The CDR3 covers 16 residues. V lost 6 bases, J lost 2 bases, and 5 bases stayed unmatched. The CDR3 loop is CAIRAGQGPYNSPLHF. The CDR3 nucleotides are TGTGCCATCAGAGCGGGACAGGGACCCTATAATTCACCCCTCCACTTT.

This clonotype was picked up many times. This rearrangement joins TRBV2 to TRBJ1-5; D gene uncertain. The germline V gene has CDR1 SNHLY and CDR2 FYNNEI. There are 14 residues in the CDR3. Trimming took off 5 bases at V and 4 bases at J, with 12 bases between the two ends. CDR3 protein: CASSPYTMNQPQHF. CDR3 sequence (DNA): TGTGCCAGCAGTCCATACACGATGAATCAGCCCCAGCATTTT.

This clonotype was seen at least ten times. The J gene is TRBJ2-7, the V gene TRBV28, with D possibly matching TRBD2 (6 bases). The CDR3 runs to 11 residues. V dropped 8 bases and J dropped 4 bases, with 9 bases sitting between them. Per germline, CDR1 MDHEN and CDR2 SYDVKM. The CDR3 region has the DNA TGTGCCAGCGAGGGGAGGTACGAGCAGTACTTC. Amino acids: CASEGRYEQYF.

This clonotype has only a few counts. The V call is TRBV6-2 or TRBV6-3, the J call TRBJ1-2; D may be TRBD1 (5 bases). Looked up from germline, CDR1 is MNHEY and CDR2 is SVGEGT. This CDR3 contains 16 residues. Trimming left V 5 bases short and J 0 bases short, with 16 bases between. CDR3 sequence (DNA): TGTGCCAGCAGTCTTCGGGGCGGCTCTTCTAACTATGGCTACACCTTC. It encodes CASSLRGGSSNYGYTF.

The V call is TRBV20-1, the J call TRBJ1-5, with D perhaps TRBD1 (5 bases). The V end lost 3 bases, the J end lost 6 bases, and 15 bases lay between the germline ends. There are 14 residues in the CDR3. The germline V gene has CDR1 DFQATT and CDR2 SNEGSKA (reference sequence). CDR3 nucleotide sequence: TGCAGTGCTAGGCGGGGCGGCTTCGGTCAGCCCCAGCATTTT. It is translated as CSARRGGFGQPQHF.

The rearrangement links TRBV28 to TRBJ2-7; 9 bases are shared with TRBD2. The CDR3 runs to 17 residues. CDR1 and CDR2 from the germline V gene are MDHEN and SYDVKM. With 2 bases clipped from V and 4 bases from J, the junction kept 12 bases outside the gene matches. The CDR3 region has the DNA TGTGCCAGCAGTTTAGGTAGCGGGAGATCTGTGTGGTACGAGCAGTACTTC. Its translation is CASSLGSGRSVWYEQYF.

This clonotype came up a few times. The V and J genes are TRBV2 and TRBJ2-7, with 8 bases that match TRBD1. Germline CDR1 and CDR2: SNHLY and FYNNEI. The CDR3 is 14 amino acids. Losses at the gene ends were 1 base for V and 3 bases for J; bases not matched to a gene: 2. CDR3 sequence (DNA): TGTGCCAGCAGTGAAGTACAGGGGGGCTACGAGCAGTACTTC. Amino acid sequence: CASSEVQGGYEQYF.

This clonotype has a handful of counts. The chain employs TRBV12-3 or TRBV12-4 and TRBJ2-7; TRBD2 matches at 11 bases. The CDR3 contains 13 residues. The V gene end was trimmed by 6 bases and the J gene end by 6 bases; junction bases not matched to a gene: 4. Written as DNA, the CDR3 is TGTGCCAGCAGGGTAGCGGGAGGGACCGAGCAGTACTTC. Its translation: CASRVAGGTEQYF.

The chain combines TRBV20-1 with TRBJ2-1; D might be TRBD2 (5 bases). This CDR3 has 13 amino acids. CDR1 DFQATT and CDR2 SNEGSKA come from the germline V gene (reference sequence). Trimming cost V 0 bases and J 8 bases, with 11 bases left between them. CDR3 residues: CSARDRLDYEQFF. In DNA form, the CDR3 reads TGCAGTGCTAGAGATAGACTGGACTATGAGCAGTTCTTC.

In this sample, this clonotype turned up a few times. The chain recombines TRBV20-1 with TRBJ2-6; possibly TRBD1 or TRBD2 for D (5 bases each). CDR1 and CDR2 from the germline V gene are DFQATT and SNEGSKA (reference sequence). The CDR3 sequence is 15 residues long. V lost 6 bases and J 0 bases, leaving 12 bases between the germline ends. The CDR3 DNA follows: TGCAGTGCGACCCGGGACCACTCTGGGGCCAACGTCCTGACTTTC. Protein product: CSATRDHSGANVLTF.

This clonotype has a count of ten or more. V usage is TRBV2 and J usage is TRBJ1-6, with D hard to call. The CDR3 loop spans 13 amino acids. Trimming left V 1 base short and J 5 bases short, with 3 bases between. CDR1 SNHLY and CDR2 FYNNEI come from the germline V gene. The CDR3 region has the DNA TGTGCCAGCAGTGAAGTCCATAATTCACCCCTCCACTTT. Encoded protein: CASSEVHNSPLHF.